This T cell receptor beta chain emerged from a study of blood T cell repertoires in COVID-19. Between the trimmed V and J ends, which lost 5 bases and 5 bases, there was a span of 17 bases. The germline V gene encodes CDR1 SGHRS and CDR2 YFSETQ. The CDR3 runs to 15 residues. Clones were sequenced by immunoSEQ multiplex PCR, and TCRdb holds only the in-frame ones, with some missing. The table shows about 150,000 clones, with 88% occurring only once. The rearrangement links TRBV5-1 to TRBJ1-5; a possible D gene is TRBD1 (6 bases). The source is a woman aged 70 to 79 with acute or convalescent COVID-19. Input material: peripheral blood. CDR3 bases: TGCGCCAGCAGACCGGTATCGGGGGGCGATCAGCCCCAGCATTTT. It is translated as CASRPVSGGDQPQHF.